This TCR beta chain appears in the sequencing data of a study of PD-1 blockade in classical Hodgkin lymphoma. Study details: The study gave patients nivolumab 3 mg/kg intravenously every 2 weeks. Study findings and constraints: The study found complete responders had baseline diversity similar to newly diagnosed patients. Newly diagnosed patients were said to have less baseline TCR diversity than healthy donors did.

The protocol was immunoSEQ multiplex PCR, while the TCRdb copy is restricted to in-frame clones and leaves out a portion. In the table there are tens of thousands of clones, roughly 80% of which are singletons. The V and J ends lost 5 bases and 15 bases respectively, with 20 bases between them. CDR3 length: 13 amino acids. From germline, CDR1 is LNHDA and CDR2 SQIVND (reference sequence). This clone was recorded only once. Its antigen is unidentified. Patients all relapsed after autologous stem cell transplantation, and there was variation in brentuximab vedotin exposure. This clonotype originated in a human donor with classical Hodgkin lymphoma. The sample in question was peripheral blood mononuclear cells (PBMCs), obtained before the second cycle of nivolumab. The chain combines TRBV19 with TRBJ2-1; D might be TRBD1 (5 bases). The CDR3 nucleotides read TGTGCCAGTAGTCCTAGTGTCCAAATGGGGCGGTTCTTC. It encodes CASSPSVQMGRFF.